The rows below give T cell receptor beta chains drawn from one sample of a study of blood T cell repertoires in COVID-19. Method: immunoSEQ multiplex PCR; TCRdb's copy keeps in-frame clones and lacks some. The table has around 190,000 clones, about 76% seen once. Sequenced sample: peripheral blood. The receptors originated from a woman aged 35 to 49 with COVID-19, enrolled during active disease. Each CDR3 is given with its conserved first and last residue. A D gene is named only where the DNA matches it firmly. Expanded clones get a size class; other rows say once, few or many, or leave the size out.

size: NA; V: TRBV29-1; J: TRBJ1-1; D: NA; DNA: TGCAGCGGGCATCCTAGGCTACCGAACACTGAAGCTTTCTTT; CDR3: CSGHPRLPNTEAFF
size: NA; V: TRBV20-1; J: TRBJ2-7; D: NA; DNA: TGCAGTGCTAGTGGCACAGGACAAAGCTACGAGCAGTACTTC; CDR3: CSASGTGQSYEQYF
size: NA; V: TRBV18; J: TRBJ1-1; D: NA; DNA: TGTGCCAGCTCACCACCCGGGTTAATGAACACTGAAGCTTTCTTT; CDR3: CASSPPGLMNTEAFF
size: once; V: TRBV29-1; J: TRBJ1-2; D: NA; DNA: TGCAGCGTAACACGCGGAGTTAACTATGGCTACACCTTC; CDR3: CSVTRGVNYGYTF
size: NA; V: TRBV28; J: TRBJ2-3; D: NA; DNA: TGTGCCAGCATCCTAGGGGCTGGAACAGATACGCAGTATTTT; CDR3: CASILGAGTDTQYF
size: NA; V: TRBV5-4; J: TRBJ2-1; D: NA; DNA: TGTGCCAGCAGCTTGGTTGCAGGGGTCAACAATGAGCAGTTCTTC; CDR3: CASSLVAGVNNEQFF
size: NA; V: TRBV5-4; J: TRBJ1-4; D: TRBD1; DNA: TGTGCCAGCAGCATCGACAGGGATTCTTTACTGTTTTTT; CDR3: CASSIDRDSLLFF
size: many; V: TRBV5-4; J: TRBJ1-2; D: NA; DNA: TGTGCCAGCAGCCCCGGGCAGGGTAGAGTCGATGACTACACCTTC; CDR3: CASSPGQGRVDDYTF
size: NA; V: TRBV4-1; J: TRBJ2-3; D: NA; DNA: TGCGCCAGCAGCCAAGATTTGCCGGGGGATACGCAGTATTTT; CDR3: CASSQDLPGDTQYF
size: NA; V: TRBV5-6; J: TRBJ2-3; D: NA; DNA: TGTGCCAGCAGCTCGAGACAGGTATACACAGATACGCAGTATTTT; CDR3: CASSSRQVYTDTQYF
size: NA; V: TRBV5-1; J: TRBJ2-3; D: NA; DNA: TGCGCCAGCAGCTTGGCAGGCAGCTTCACAGATACGCAGTATTTT; CDR3: CASSLAGSFTDTQYF
size: NA; V: TRBV20-1; J: TRBJ1-2; D: NA; DNA: TGCAGTGTTGGAGGCTATGGCTACACCTTC; CDR3: CSVGGYGYTF
size: NA; V: TRBV5-6; J: TRBJ1-1; D: TRBD1; DNA: TGTGCCAGCAGCCTAATTGACAGGGGGCTCGCTGAAGCTTTCTTT; CDR3: CASSLIDRGLAEAFF
size: NA; V: TRBV6-6; J: TRBJ1-5; D: TRBD1; DNA: TGTGCCAGCAGTCCCGGGACAGGAATGGGGGATCAGCCCCAGCATTTT; CDR3: CASSPGTGMGDQPQHF
size: NA; V: TRBV7-8; J: TRBJ2-5; D: NA; DNA: TGTGCCAGCAGCTCCGTCCGGGAGACCCAGTACTTC; CDR3: CASSSVRETQYF
size: NA; V: TRBV5-1; J: TRBJ2-7; D: TRBD2; DNA: TGCGCCAGCAGCTCGGGACTAATCTACGAGCAGTACTTC; CDR3: CASSSGLIYEQYF
size: NA; V: TRBV5-8; J: TRBJ2-7; D: TRBD1; DNA: TGTGCCAGCAGCTCCGCCGGGACAGTGATGGAGGAGCAGTACTTC; CDR3: CASSSAGTVMEEQYF
size: NA; V: TRBV19; J: TRBJ2-4; D: TRBD1; DNA: TGTGCCAGTAGTACGGGACAGGGGGCAAGGATAGCCAAAAACATTCAGTACTTC; CDR3: CASSTGQGARIAKNIQYF
size: NA; V: TRBV7-4; J: TRBJ1-4; D: NA; DNA: TGTGCCAGCAGCTTCAGTAGGGTCGGAGGAAAACTGTTTTTT; CDR3: CASSFSRVGGKLFF
size: NA; V: TRBV6-2/TRBV6-3; J: TRBJ1-2; D: NA; DNA: TGTGCCAGCAGTGAGGGATCCTATGGCTACACCTTC; CDR3: CASSEGSYGYTF
size: once; V: TRBV20-1; J: TRBJ2-4; D: NA; DNA: TGCAGTGCTAGAAGGGAGAACATTCAGTACTTC; CDR3: CSARRENIQYF
size: NA; V: TRBV9; J: TRBJ1-1; D: NA; DNA: TGTGCCAGCAGCGTTGCCCAAACAGGGATCACTGAAGCTTTCTTT; CDR3: CASSVAQTGITEAFF
size: NA; V: TRBV11-2; J: TRBJ2-4; D: TRBD1; DNA: TGTGCCAGCAGCTTTGGACAGGGAGGCATTCAGTACTTC; CDR3: CASSFGQGGIQYF
size: NA; V: TRBV4-2; J: TRBJ1-5; D: TRBD1; DNA: TGTGCCAGCATGAGGACAGGGGAGGACAATCAGCCCCAGCATTTT; CDR3: CASMRTGEDNQPQHF
size: NA; V: TRBV4-2; J: TRBJ2-4; D: NA; DNA: TGTGCCAGCAGCCAAGAACTACGGCTAGCCAAAAACATTCAGTACTTC; CDR3: CASSQELRLAKNIQYF
size: NA; V: TRBV23-1; J: TRBJ2-7; D: NA; DNA: TGCGCCAGCAGTCAAAGGGGACTCGAAGAAGCCGAGCAGTACTTC; CDR3: CASSQRGLEEAEQYF
size: NA; V: TRBV12-3/TRBV12-4; J: TRBJ2-5; D: NA; DNA: TGTGCCAGCAGTTTGGCAGTTCAAGAGACCCAGTACTTC; CDR3: CASSLAVQETQYF
size: NA; V: TRBV5-4; J: TRBJ2-2; D: TRBD2; DNA: TGTGCCAGCAGGCCTGGGACTAGCGGGACCGGCACCGGGGAGCTGTTTTTT; CDR3: CASRPGTSGTGTGELFF
size: NA; V: TRBV6-5; J: TRBJ1-2; D: NA; DNA: TGTGCCAGCAGTTACTCAGGAGGGGTACTCTATGGCTACACCTTC; CDR3: CASSYSGGVLYGYTF
size: NA; V: TRBV3-1/TRBV3-2; J: TRBJ1-2; D: NA; DNA: TGTGCCAGCAGCCCCCCAGGGAGGTTAGGCTACACCTTC; CDR3: CASSPPGRLGYTF
size: NA; V: TRBV11-1; J: TRBJ1-1; D: NA; DNA: TGTGCCAGCAGCTTAGCTCGTGGCGAAGCTTTCTTT; CDR3: CASSLARGEAFF
size: NA; V: TRBV5-8; J: TRBJ2-1; D: NA; DNA: TGTGCCAGCAGCTTCAGGCTAGCGAGCAATGAGCAGTTCTTC; CDR3: CASSFRLASNEQFF
size: NA; V: TRBV6-5; J: TRBJ2-5; D: NA; DNA: TGTGCCAACAGTTCGGGGAGACAAGAGACCCAGTACTTC; CDR3: CANSSGRQETQYF
size: NA; V: TRBV30; J: TRBJ2-3; D: NA; DNA: TGTGCCTGGACCATACGGGATACGCAGTATTTT; CDR3: CAWTIRDTQYF
size: NA; V: TRBV11-2; J: TRBJ1-1; D: TRBD1; DNA: TGTGCCAGCAGCCCCCAGGGGGCAGGCACTGAAGCTTTCTTT; CDR3: CASSPQGAGTEAFF
size: NA; V: TRBV11-2; J: TRBJ2-1; D: NA; DNA: TGTGCCAGCAGCTTAGAGATGGCAGGGGGGAAAAATGAGCAGTTCTTC; CDR3: CASSLEMAGGKNEQFF
size: once; V: TRBV3-1/TRBV3-2; J: TRBJ1-6; D: NA; DNA: TGTGCCAGCAGCCAAGCTCCCGGGGGGTCACCCCTCCACTTT; CDR3: CASSQAPGGSPLHF
size: NA; V: TRBV19; J: TRBJ1-5; D: TRBD1; DNA: TGTGCCAGTAGTGCAAATTTCCCGGGACAGGGCGACCAGCCCCAGCATTTT; CDR3: CASSANFPGQGDQPQHF
size: NA; V: TRBV30; J: TRBJ1-1; D: NA; DNA: TGTGCCTGGAGTGTAGATCCCAGGGATGTTGAAGCTTTCTTT; CDR3: CAWSVDPRDVEAFF
size: NA; V: TRBV5-4; J: TRBJ1-2; D: NA; DNA: TGTGCCAGCAGCTTGGTGGCAGGCGTCTATGGCTACACCTTC; CDR3: CASSLVAGVYGYTF
size: NA; V: TRBV4-2; J: TRBJ2-5; D: TRBD2; DNA: TGTGCCAGCAGCCCATGGACATTTGCGGGAGAAGAAGAGACCCAGTACTTC; CDR3: CASSPWTFAGEEETQYF
size: NA; V: TRBV29-1; J: TRBJ2-3; D: NA; DNA: TGCAGCGTTGCAGGTGGAACAGGGCAAAGCACAGATACGCAGTATTTT; CDR3: CSVAGGTGQSTDTQYF
size: NA; V: TRBV9; J: TRBJ2-7; D: NA; DNA: TGTGCCAGCAGCGAGGGGGGAGGGGTTCCCTACGAGCAGTACTTC; CDR3: CASSEGGGVPYEQYF
size: NA; V: TRBV11-3; J: TRBJ1-4; D: TRBD1; DNA: TGTGCCAGCAGCGTAACAGGGGCTGAAAAACTGTTTTTT; CDR3: CASSVTGAEKLFF
size: NA; V: TRBV4-2; J: TRBJ1-6; D: NA; DNA: TGTGCCAGCAGCCAAGTGGAGGGGAATTCACCCCTCCACTTT; CDR3: CASSQVEGNSPLHF
size: NA; V: TRBV4-3; J: TRBJ2-7; D: NA; DNA: TGCGCCAGCAGCCAAGAAGACGGGAGCTCCTACGAGCAGTACTTC; CDR3: CASSQEDGSSYEQYF
size: NA; V: TRBV27; J: TRBJ1-5; D: NA; DNA: TGTGCCAGCAGGGGAATGACAGATTTCAATCAGCCCCAGCATTTT; CDR3: CASRGMTDFNQPQHF
size: NA; V: TRBV19; J: TRBJ2-7; D: TRBD1; DNA: TGTGCCAGTAGTATCGGACAGGGGCCCGTCGACGAGCAGTACTTC; CDR3: CASSIGQGPVDEQYF
size: few; V: TRBV7-6; J: TRBJ2-5; D: TRBD2; DNA: TGTGCCAGCAGCTTACTAGCGGGAGTAGAGACCCAGTACTTC; CDR3: CASSLLAGVETQYF
size: NA; V: TRBV25-1; J: TRBJ2-3; D: NA; DNA: TGTGCCAGCAGTGAATATAATGGACAGACAGATACGCAGTATTTT; CDR3: CASSEYNGQTDTQYF
size: few; V: TRBV30; J: TRBJ1-3; D: NA; DNA: TGTGCCTTTCAGGGGTATGGAAACACCATATATTTT; CDR3: CAFQGYGNTIYF
size: NA; V: TRBV7-3; J: TRBJ2-1; D: NA; DNA: TGTGCCTCCCGCGGGGGCGTCGACAATGAGCAGTTCTTC; CDR3: CASRGGVDNEQFF
size: NA; V: TRBV5-8; J: TRBJ2-5; D: TRBD2; DNA: TGTGCCAGTAGGCAGGGAGGCGGGAGAGAGACCCAGTACTTC; CDR3: CASRQGGGRETQYF